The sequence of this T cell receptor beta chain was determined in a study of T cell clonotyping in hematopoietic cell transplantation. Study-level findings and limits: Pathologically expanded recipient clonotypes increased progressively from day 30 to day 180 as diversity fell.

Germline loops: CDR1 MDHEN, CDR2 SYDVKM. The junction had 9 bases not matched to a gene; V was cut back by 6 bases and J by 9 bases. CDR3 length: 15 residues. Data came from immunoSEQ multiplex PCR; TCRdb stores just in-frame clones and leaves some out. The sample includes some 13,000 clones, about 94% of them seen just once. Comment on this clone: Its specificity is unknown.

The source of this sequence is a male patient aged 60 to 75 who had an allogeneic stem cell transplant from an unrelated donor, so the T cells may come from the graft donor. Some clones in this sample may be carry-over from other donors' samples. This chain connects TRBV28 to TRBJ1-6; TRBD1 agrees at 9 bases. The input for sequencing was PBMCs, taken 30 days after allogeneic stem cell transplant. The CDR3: CASRVPGQGGSPLHF. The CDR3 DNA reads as TGTGCCAGCAGGGTGCCGGGACAGGGCGGTTCACCCCTCCACTTT.